The 25 T cell receptor beta chains below come from one sample, sequenced in a study of OX40 agonist ivuxolimab in advanced cancers. Profiled with immunoSEQ multiplex PCR; TCRdb holds only in-frame clones, not every one. This table holds tens of thousands of clones, 82% found once. The sequencing here drew on CD4+ or CD8+ T cells sorted from blood, taken in a trial of the OX40 agonist ivuxolimab. The receptors derive from an adult with an advanced solid tumor such as melanoma, head and neck, liver or kidney cancer.

The V call is TRBV5-6, the J call TRBJ2-5; the D is unclear. From germline, CDR1 is SGHDT and CDR2 YYEEEE. The CDR3 runs to 14 residues. The germline V and J ends were trimmed by 1 base and 0 bases, with 7 bases remaining between them. The CDR3 protein is CASSLSHNQETQYF. The CDR3 DNA is TGTGCCAGCAGCTTGTCACACAACCAAGAGACCCAGTACTTC.

This clone has only one observation. CDR3 residues: CASSSSAVWTVNTEAFF. CDR3 DNA: TGTGCCAGCAGCTCTTCCGCGGTATGGACGGTGAACACTGAAGCTTTCTTT. V is TRBV7-2 and J is TRBJ1-1; the D is unclear. Germline V CDR1 and CDR2: SGHTA, FQGNSA. The CDR3 sequence is 17 residues long. Trimming shortened V by 4 bases and J by 0 bases, and 18 bases separated the two germline ends.

This clone was observed a single time. The DNA for the CDR3 is TGTGCCAGTTCAGAAGGTGGAGCTTTCTTT. Translated: CASSEGGAFF. The chain links TRBV6-5 to TRBJ1-1; the D is unclear. Germline CDR1 reads MNHEY; CDR2 reads SVGAGI. There are 10 residues in the CDR3. The V and J ends lost 9 bases and 10 bases respectively, with 12 bases between them.

This clone was seen a single time. This chain joins TRBV5-1 and TRBJ2-3; D may correspond to TRBD1 or TRBD2 (5 bases each). The CDR3 length is 17 residues. Trimming removed 4 bases from V and 8 bases from J, with 26 bases in between. Germline CDR1 is SGHRS and CDR2 is YFSETQ. The CDR3 region has the DNA TGCGCCAGCAGCCCGTTAGGGGCGCTTTGGGACGGTGGTACGCAGTATTTT. Its protein product is CASSPLGALWDGGTQYF.

Regarding this clone: Other DNA sequences in the sample encode the same CDR3. The V and J genes are TRBV5-4 and TRBJ2-7; TRBD2 might be the D (5 bases). This CDR3 is built from 13 residues. V lost 4 bases and J 0 bases, leaving 8 bases between the germline ends. Germline V gives CDR1 SGHNT, CDR2 YYREEE (reference sequence). CDR3 in DNA: TGTGCCAGCAGCCTTGGGAGCTCCTACGAGCAGTACTTC. It encodes CASSLGSSYEQYF.

The chain couples TRBV6-1 to TRBJ1-2; no clear D gene. V lost 2 bases and J lost 3, with 13 bases in between. The CDR3 extends over 15 amino acids. Germline CDR1 is MNHNS and CDR2 is SASEGT. The CDR3 is CASSEIGRTYYGYTF. In DNA form, the CDR3 reads TGTGCCAGCAGTGAAATAGGGAGAACCTACTATGGCTACACCTTC.

This chain uses TRBV27 with TRBJ2-4; D tentatively fits TRBD1 or TRBD2 (5 bases each). Trimming removed 10 bases from V and 11 bases from J, with 21 bases in between. CDR1 and CDR2 (germline): MNHEY, SMNVEV (reference sequence). This CDR3 is 13 amino acids long. Here the CDR3 reads CATSPSGLHVQYF. The CDR3 DNA sequence: TGTGCCACCTCACCGTCGGGGCTGCACGTTCAGTACTTC.

A remark on this clone: The junction departs from germline at one end; a sequencing error may be responsible. The chain joins TRBV7-2 to TRBJ2-5, with 8 bases fitting TRBD2. Germline assignment: CDR1 SGHTA and CDR2 FQGNSA. The CDR3 spans 16 residues. CDR3 DNA: TGTGCCAGCAGATTAGTGGTTAGCGGGGTGGGAGAGACCCAGTACTTC. It encodes CASRLVVSGVGETQYF.

This clone has only a few counts. This chain links TRBV10-1 with TRBJ2-1; 8 positions match TRBD1. The CDR3 has 12 residues. The germline V gene encodes CDR1 WNHNN and CDR2 SYGVQD (reference sequence). V lost 3 bases to trimming and J lost 12 bases; unmatched junction nucleotides: 4. The CDR3 sequence is CASSDDRGGQFF. CDR3 in DNA: TGCGCCAGCAGTGATGACAGGGGAGGGCAGTTCTTC.

This sequence joins TRBV6-1 and TRBJ1-1; TRBD1 matches at 8 bases. The CDR3 is made up of 16 amino acids. With V trimmed by 2 bases and J by 0 bases, 5 bases remained unmatched. Germline CDR1 MNHNS, CDR2 SASEGT. The CDR3 nucleotides read TGTGCCAGCAGTGAATTGGACAGGGCCTTGAACACTGAAGCTTTCTTT. Translated, it gives CASSELDRALNTEAFF.

With regard to this clone: Additional DNA sequences in this sample encode the identical CDR3. This chain joins TRBV7-2 and TRBJ2-5; TRBD2 might be the D (7 bases). The CDR3 is 12 amino acids. Trimming pared 8 bases from V and 9 bases from J, leaving 16 bases between. Looked up from germline, CDR1 is SGHTA and CDR2 is FQGNSA. The CDR3 loop is CASGGARGAQYF. In DNA, the CDR3 is TGTGCCAGCGGGGGGGCGCGGGGAGCCCAGTACTTC.

This chain joins TRBV5-1 and TRBJ2-5; 15 bases are a match to TRBD2. The CDR3 is made up of 16 amino acids. Losses at the gene ends were 3 bases for V and 4 bases for J; bases not matched to a gene: 4. Germline V gene lookup returns CDR1 SGHRS and CDR2 YFSETQ. CDR3 protein: CASSSGLAGGGETQYF. DNA for the CDR3: TGCGCCAGCAGCTCGGGACTAGCGGGGGGAGGAGAGACCCAGTACTTC.

The V call is TRBV7-2, the J call TRBJ2-6; no firm D call. Trimming removed 1 base from V and 0 bases from J, with 7 bases in between. Germline V gene data show CDR1 as SGHTA and CDR2 as FQGNSA. The CDR3 spans 16 residues. CDR3 amino acids: CASSLGHFSGANVLTF. The CDR3 DNA reads TGTGCCAGCAGCTTAGGGCACTTCTCTGGGGCCAACGTCCTGACTTTC. The full variable domain, with the rest looked up from reference TRBV7-2 and TRBJ2-6, is GAGVSQSPSNKVTEKGKDVELRCDPISGHTALYWYRQSLGQGLEFLIYFQGNSAPDKSGLPSDRFSAERTGGSVSTLTIQRTQQEDSAVYLCASSLGHFSGANVLTFGAGSRLTVL.

This chain joins TRBV5-4 and TRBJ2-7; 11 bases align to TRBD2. J was trimmed by 1 base and V by 4 bases; bases with no gene match: 4. CDR1 is SGHNT, CDR2 YYREEE, per germline (reference sequence). CDR3 size: 15 residues. The CDR3 region is CASSRGTSGSYEQYF. In DNA form, the CDR3 reads TGTGCCAGCAGCCGAGGGACTAGCGGATCCTACGAGCAGTACTTC.

This clone appeared once. The genes are TRBV7-6 and TRBJ1-1, with unresolved D. V was shortened by 2 bases and J by 1 base, with 14 bases between the two germline ends. The CDR3 spans 16 residues. Germline lookup yields CDR1 SGHVS and CDR2 FNYEAQ. The CDR3 region is CASSLMGDKANTEAFF. The CDR3 DNA reads as TGTGCCAGCAGCTTAATGGGTGACAAGGCGAACACTGAAGCTTTCTTT.

The gene calls are TRBV6-6 and TRBJ1-1; weak D call: TRBD1 (6 bases). The CDR3 loop spans 15 amino acids. In germline, CDR1 is MNHNY, CDR2 SVGAGI (reference sequence). Trimming left V 2 bases short and J 6 bases short, with 16 bases between. CDR3 in DNA: TGTGCCAGCAGTTACGGGCGACAGGCGTTGGCTGAAGCTTTCTTT. Translating gives CASSYGRQALAEAFF.

This clone was detected once. This rearrangement joins TRBV5-4 to TRBJ2-7; D may be TRBD2 (5 bases). V lost 2 bases to trimming and J lost 7 bases, with 16 bases between them. The CDR3 extends over 14 amino acids. Looked up from germline, CDR1 is SGHNT and CDR2 is YYREEE (reference sequence). CDR3: CASSFSAGSGEQYF. Here the CDR3 DNA reads TGTGCCAGCAGCTTCTCCGCGGGCTCGGGAGAGCAGTACTTC.

This sequence joins TRBV18 and TRBJ2-7, with D tentatively TRBD1 (6 bases). The CDR3 loop spans 14 amino acids. CDR1 and CDR2 from the germline V gene are KGHSH and LQKENI. Trimming stripped 4 bases from V and 5 bases from J, with 15 bases between. The CDR3 sequence: CASSLTGYDDEQYF. CDR3 sequence (DNA): TGTGCCAGCTCACTAACAGGGTATGATGACGAGCAGTACTTC.

This clone was seen just once. The rearrangement links TRBV30 to TRBJ1-1; D unclear. Germline CDR1 is GTSNPN and CDR2 is SVGIG (reference sequence). V was pared by 1 base and J by 6 bases, with 9 bases between. The CDR3 length is 12 residues. DNA for the CDR3: TGTGCCTGGAGTGCCCGGTGGGCTGAAGCTTTCTTT. Protein: CAWSARWAEAFF.

The chain uses TRBV7-9 and TRBJ2-5, with 11 nucleotides matching TRBD1. The CDR3 is 15 residues long. With V trimmed by 5 bases and J by 2 bases, 4 bases remained unmatched. In germline, CDR1 is SEHNR, CDR2 FQNEAQ (reference sequence). The CDR3 reads CASSPGTGGQETQYF. The CDR3 DNA is TGTGCCAGCAGCCCCGGGACAGGGGGACAAGAGACCCAGTACTTC.

The rearrangement joins TRBV4-1 to TRBJ1-2, with D maybe TRBD1 (5 bases). The V gene's germline CDR1 is MGHRA and CDR2 YSYEKL. The V end lost 0 bases, the J end lost 6 bases, and 17 bases lay between the germline ends. CDR3 size: 16 residues. The CDR3 region is CASSQDTGRSSHGYTF. CDR3 nucleotides: TGCGCCAGCAGCCAAGATACGGGGCGATCTTCACATGGCTACACCTTC.

The V and J genes are TRBV7-2 and TRBJ1-5; D might be TRBD1 (6 bases). CDR3 size: 15 residues. Germline CDR1 is SGHTA and CDR2 is FQGNSA. Deletions cut 1 base from V and 3 bases from J, with 10 bases between. The chain's CDR3 is CASSLGGAVNQPQHF. In DNA form, the CDR3 reads TGTGCCAGCAGCTTAGGGGGGGCAGTCAATCAGCCCCAGCATTTT.

This clone was observed a few times. The chain carries TRBV5-1 and TRBJ2-7; 8 bases align to TRBD2. Germline V gene lookup returns CDR1 SGHRS and CDR2 YFSETQ. The trim removed 0 bases at V and 12 bases at J, leaving 11 bases unmatched. The CDR3 is 14 residues long. DNA for the CDR3: TGCGCCAGCAGCTTGGAAGGTAGCGGGAACCATTGGTACTTC. It translates to CASSLEGSGNHWYF.

The chain couples TRBV19 to TRBJ2-7; maybe TRBD1 (5 bases). V was pared by 5 bases and J by 0 bases, with 17 bases between. CDR1 and CDR2 from the germline V gene are LNHDA and SQIVND (reference sequence). This CDR3 is built from 16 residues. In DNA form, the CDR3 reads TGTGCCAGTAGTCCCCATCAGACAGCACCCTCCTACGAGCAGTACTTC. Translating it yields CASSPHQTAPSYEQYF. Combining the CDR3 with reference TRBV19 and TRBJ2-7 gives the whole variable domain DGGITQSPKYLFRKEGQNVTLSCEQNLNHDAMYWYRQDPGQGLRLIYYSQIVNDFQKGDIAEGYSVSREKKESFPLTVTSAQKNPTAFYLCASSPHQTAPSYEQYFGPGTRLTVT.

The table lists this clone with a count of one. The chain recombines TRBV14 with TRBJ2-7; D is unclear. This CDR3 comprises 11 residues. The germline V gene has CDR1 SGHDN and CDR2 FVKESK. Trimming removed 3 bases from V and 4 bases from J, with 4 bases in between. CDR3 in DNA: TGTGCCAGCAGCCAGGCTTACGAGCAGTACTTC. It yields the protein CASSQAYEQYF.